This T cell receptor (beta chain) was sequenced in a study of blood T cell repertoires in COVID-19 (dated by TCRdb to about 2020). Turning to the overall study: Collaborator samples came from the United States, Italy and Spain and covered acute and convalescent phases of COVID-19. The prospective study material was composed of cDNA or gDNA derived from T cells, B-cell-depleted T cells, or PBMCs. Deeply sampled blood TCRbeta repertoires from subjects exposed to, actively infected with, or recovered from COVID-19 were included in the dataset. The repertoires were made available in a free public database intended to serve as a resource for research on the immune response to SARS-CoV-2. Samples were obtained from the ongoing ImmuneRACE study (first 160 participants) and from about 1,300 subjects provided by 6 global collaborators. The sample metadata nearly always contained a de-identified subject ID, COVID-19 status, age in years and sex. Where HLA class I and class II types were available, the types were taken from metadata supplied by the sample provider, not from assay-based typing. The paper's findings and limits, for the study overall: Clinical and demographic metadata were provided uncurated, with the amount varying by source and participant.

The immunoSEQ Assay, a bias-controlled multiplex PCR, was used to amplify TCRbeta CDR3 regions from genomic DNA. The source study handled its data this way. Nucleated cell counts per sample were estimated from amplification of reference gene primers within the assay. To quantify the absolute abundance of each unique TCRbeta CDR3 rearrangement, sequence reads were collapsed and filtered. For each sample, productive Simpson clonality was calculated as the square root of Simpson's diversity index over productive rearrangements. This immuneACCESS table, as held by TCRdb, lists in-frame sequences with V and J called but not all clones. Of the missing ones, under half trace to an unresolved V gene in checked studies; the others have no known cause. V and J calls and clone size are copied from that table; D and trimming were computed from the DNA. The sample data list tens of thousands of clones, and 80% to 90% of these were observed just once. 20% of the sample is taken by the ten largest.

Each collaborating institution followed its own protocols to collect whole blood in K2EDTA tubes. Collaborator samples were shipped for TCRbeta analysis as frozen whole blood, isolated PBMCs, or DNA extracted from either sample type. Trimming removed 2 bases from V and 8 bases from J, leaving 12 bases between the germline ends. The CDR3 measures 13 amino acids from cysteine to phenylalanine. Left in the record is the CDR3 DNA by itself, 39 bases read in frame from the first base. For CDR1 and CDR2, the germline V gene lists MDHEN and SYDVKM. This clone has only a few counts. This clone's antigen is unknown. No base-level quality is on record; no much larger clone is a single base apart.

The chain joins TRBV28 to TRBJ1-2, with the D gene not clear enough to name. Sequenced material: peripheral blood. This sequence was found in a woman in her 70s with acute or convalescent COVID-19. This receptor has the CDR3 CASSLGPTRGYTF. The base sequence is TGTGCCAGCAGTTTAGGGCCCACCAGGGGCTACACCTTC.